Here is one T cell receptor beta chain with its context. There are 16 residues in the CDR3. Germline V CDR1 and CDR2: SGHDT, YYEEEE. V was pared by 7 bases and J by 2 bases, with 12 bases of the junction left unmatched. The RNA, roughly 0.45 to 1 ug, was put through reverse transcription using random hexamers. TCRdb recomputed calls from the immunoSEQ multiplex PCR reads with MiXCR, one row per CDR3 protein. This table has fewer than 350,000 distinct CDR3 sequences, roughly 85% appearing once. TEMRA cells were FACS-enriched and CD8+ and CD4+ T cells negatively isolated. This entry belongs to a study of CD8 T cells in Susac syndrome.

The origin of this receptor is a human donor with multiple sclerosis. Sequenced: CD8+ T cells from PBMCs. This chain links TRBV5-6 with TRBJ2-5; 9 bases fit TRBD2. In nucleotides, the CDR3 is TGTGCCAGCGGCCGGGAACCTAGCGGGAAACAAGAGACCCAGTACTTC. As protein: CASGREPSGKQETQYF.